This TCR beta chain was identified during a study of technical replicates of blood from a handful of donors. The table came from immunoSEQ multiplex PCR; TCRdb's copy has only in-frame clones and leaves some out. The sample contains around 100,000 clones, over 95% of which appear only once. Per the germline V gene, CDR1 is MNHEY and CDR2 is SMNVEV (reference sequence). The CDR3 sequence is 14 residues long. J lost 4 bases, V lost 8 bases, and 9 bases had no gene match. The J gene is TRBJ2-3, the V gene TRBV27; 7 bases agree with TRBD1. The sample consisted of T cells isolated from PBMCs. The sequence was obtained from a human donor in good health. The CDR3 spells CASSLTGSPDTQYF. CDR3 nucleotides: TGTGCCAGCTCCCTGACAGGGTCCCCAGATACGCAGTATTTT.